The present T cell receptor (beta chain) was sequenced within a study of T-cell reconstitution after alpha-beta-depleted transplantation in children. The trim removed 6 bases at V and 4 bases at J, leaving 10 bases unmatched. The germline CDR1 and CDR2 sequences are MDHEN and SYDVKM. The CDR3 consists of 15 residues. Unique molecular identifiers were incorporated into the prepared TCRbeta library. TCRdb reprocessed the PCR reads with MiXCR, giving one entry per CDR3 protein. The profile shows fewer than 400,000 distinct CDR3 sequences, over 20% of them singletons. The chain is built from TRBV28 and TRBJ2-7; TRBD2 matches 9 bases. The sequence derives from a human donor who donated a stem cell graft to a child with acute myeloid leukemia. Here the sequenced sample was PBMCs from the stem cell graft donor, taken from the stem cell graft. The CDR3 DNA is TGTGCCAGCAGGCTGGGGCTAGCGGGGCAATACGAGCAGTACTTC. Translated, it gives CASRLGLAGQYEQYF.